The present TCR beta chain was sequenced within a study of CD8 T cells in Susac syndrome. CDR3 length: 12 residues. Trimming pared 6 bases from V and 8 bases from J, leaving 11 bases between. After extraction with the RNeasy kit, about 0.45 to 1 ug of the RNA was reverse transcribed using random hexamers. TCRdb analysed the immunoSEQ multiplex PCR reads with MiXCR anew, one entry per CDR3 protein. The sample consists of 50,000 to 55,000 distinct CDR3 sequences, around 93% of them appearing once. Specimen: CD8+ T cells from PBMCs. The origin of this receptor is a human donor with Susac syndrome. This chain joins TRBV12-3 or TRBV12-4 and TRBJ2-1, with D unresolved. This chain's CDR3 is CASSPSIDEQFF. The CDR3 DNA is TGTGCCAGCAGCCCCTCGATAGATGAGCAGTTCTTC.